This entry lists 19 T cell receptor beta chains sequenced from one sample in a study of blood T cell repertoires in COVID-19. Clones were read by immunoSEQ multiplex PCR, and TCRdb kept only the in-frame ones, dropping some. The sample yields 200,000 to 300,000 clones, 87% seen once. The sequencing input was peripheral blood. These receptors were taken from a woman in her 40s who had recovered from COVID-19.

The chain links TRBV27 to TRBJ2-7, with D possibly TRBD2 on 5 matching bases. The CDR3 is 13 amino acids. The V gene lost 2 bases and the J gene lost 3 bases, with 8 bases spanning the gap. The germline V gene encodes CDR1 MNHEY and CDR2 SMNVEV (reference sequence). CDR3 residues: CASSLGGRYEQYF. CDR3 bases: TGTGCCAGCAGTTTAGGAGGTCGCTACGAGCAGTACTTC.

The V gene is TRBV5-1, the J gene TRBJ2-5; 8 positions agree with TRBD2. There are 15 residues in the CDR3. Germline lookup yields CDR1 SGHRS and CDR2 YFSETQ. V lost 2 bases and J lost 5; bases outside the gene matches: 8. CDR3 sequence reads: CASSFLGSGEETQYF. CDR3 coding DNA: TGCGCCAGCAGCTTTCTTGGTAGCGGGGAGGAGACCCAGTACTTC. Full variable domain (missing parts from reference TRBV5-1 and TRBJ2-5): KAGVTQTPRYLIKTRGQQVTLSCSPISGHRSVSWYQQTPGQGLQFLFEYFSETQRNKGNFPGRFSGRQFSNSRSEMNVSTLELGDSALYLCASSFLGSGEETQYFGPGTRLLVL.

This chain joins TRBV19 and TRBJ2-1, with 10 bases aligning to TRBD2. Trimming at V came to 10 bases and at J to 4 bases, leaving 10 bases not matched to a gene. Germline V gene data show CDR1 as LNHDA and CDR2 as SQIVND (reference sequence). CDR3 size: 15 residues. For the CDR3, the DNA is TGTGCCACCGAGAGAACTAGCGGGAATTACAATGAGCAGTTCTTC. This sequence encodes CATERTSGNYNEQFF. Full variable domain (rest looked up from reference TRBV19 and TRBJ2-1): DGGITQSPKYLFRKEGQNVTLSCEQNLNHDAMYWYRQDPGQGLRLIYYSQIVNDFQKGDIAEGYSVSREKKESFPLTVTSAQKNPTAFYLCATERTSGNYNEQFFGPGTRLTVL.

The CDR3 is CASSLVADTEAFF. CDR3 nucleotides: TGCGCCAGCAGCTTGGTAGCCGATACTGAAGCTTTCTTT. This chain connects TRBV5-1 to TRBJ1-1; D uncertain. V was trimmed by 0 bases and J by 5 bases, leaving 8 bases between them. The length of the CDR3 is 13 residues. Germline V lookup: CDR1 SGHRS, CDR2 YFSETQ.

Concerning this clone: This CDR3 is also generated by other DNA sequences in the sample. The genes are TRBV19 and TRBJ1-6, with 7 bases identical to TRBD1. Germline V gives CDR1 LNHDA, CDR2 SQIVND (reference sequence). CDR3 length: 15 amino acids. V shed 1 base and J 7 bases; nucleotides not matched to a gene: 4. The CDR3 spells CASSIGTGTNSPLHF. The CDR3 nucleotides are TGTGCCAGTAGTATAGGGACAGGAACGAATTCACCCCTCCACTTT.

The chain employs TRBV3-1 (or the pseudogene TRBV3-2) and TRBJ1-1; D uncertain. This CDR3 has 14 residues. V shed 7 bases and J shed 0 bases, with 12 bases lying between them. Germline assignment: CDR1 LGHDT and CDR2 YNNKEL (reference sequence). The CDR3 coding sequence is TGTGCCAGCACGTTCACGGTCGTGAACACTGAAGCTTTCTTT. It translates to CASTFTVVNTEAFF.

V gene TRBV2 combines with J gene TRBJ1-1; D unresolved. From germline, CDR1 is SNHLY and CDR2 FYNNEI. The V gene lost 0 bases and the J gene lost 0 bases, with 14 bases spanning the gap. This CDR3 contains 17 residues. CDR3 DNA sequence: TGTGCCAGCAGTGAAGCGCTTCGAGGAGGTATGAACACTGAAGCTTTCTTT. As protein: CASSEALRGGMNTEAFF. Full variable domain (remainder filled in from reference TRBV2 and TRBJ1-1): EPEVTQTPSHQVTQMGQEVILRCVPISNHLYFYWYRQILGQKVEFLVSFYNNEISEKSEIFDDQFSVERPDGSNFTLKIRSTKLEDSAMYFCASSEALRGGMNTEAFFGQGTRLTVV.

The rearrangement uses TRBV15 and TRBJ1-1; D uncertain. V was trimmed by 0 bases and J by 0 bases, leaving 5 bases between them. The CDR3 sequence is 14 residues long. Germline assignment: CDR1 LNHNV and CDR2 YYDKDF (reference sequence). The CDR3 is CATSRDILNTEAFF. Written as DNA, the CDR3 is TGTGCCACCAGCAGAGATATCCTGAACACTGAAGCTTTCTTT.

The chain couples TRBV3-1 (or the pseudogene TRBV3-2) to TRBJ1-2; perhaps TRBD1 as D (6 bases). V was shortened by 0 bases and J by 4 bases, with 15 bases between the two germline ends. Germline V gene data show CDR1 as LGHDT and CDR2 as YNNKEL (reference sequence). The CDR3 loop spans 16 amino acids. The CDR3 protein is CASSQDIGTLGYGYTF. DNA for the CDR3: TGTGCCAGCAGCCAAGATATCGGGACATTAGGCTATGGCTACACCTTC.

This clone was seen more than once but under ten times. The chain joins TRBV2 to TRBJ2-7, with D perhaps TRBD1 (5 bases). Trimming removed 7 bases at V and 1 base at J, with 11 bases between. Germline loops: CDR1 SNHLY, CDR2 FYNNEI. CDR3 size: 13 residues. The CDR3 here is CASTRQKSYEQYF. The CDR3 DNA is TGTGCCAGCACAAGACAGAAATCCTACGAGCAGTACTTC.

The chain combines TRBV10-2 with TRBJ1-1; D is undetermined. This CDR3 has 13 residues. CDR1 is WSHSY and CDR2 is SAAADI in the germline V gene. Deletions cut 3 bases from V and 1 base from J, with 6 bases between. The chain's CDR3 is CASSDARNTEAFF. The CDR3 bases are TGCGCCAGCAGTGACGCGCGGAACACTGAAGCTTTCTTT.

The chain recombines TRBV11-2 with TRBJ2-2, with D unresolved. The CDR3 is 14 residues long. The germline V gene encodes CDR1 SGHAT and CDR2 FQNNGV. Trimming removed 3 bases at V and 2 bases at J, with 7 bases between. The CDR3 is CASSFVRNTGELFF. CDR3 sequence (DNA): TGTGCCAGCAGCTTTGTCAGAAACACCGGGGAGCTGTTTTTT.

The chain links TRBV7-2 to TRBJ2-5, with 7 bases matching TRBD2. Germline V CDR1 and CDR2: SGHTA, FQGNSA. V dropped 5 bases and J dropped 4; count of bases not matched to a gene: 1. CDR3 length equals 12 residues. CDR3 amino acids: CASSGGGETQYF. Here the CDR3 DNA reads TGTGCCAGCAGCGGGGGGGGAGAGACCCAGTACTTC.

This chain joins TRBV6-5 and TRBJ2-7; 7 bases are shared with TRBD1. Unmatched junction bases numbered 9, after V lost 0 bases and J lost 4 bases. The CDR3 length is 16 residues. The germline V gene has CDR1 MNHEY and CDR2 SVGAGI. CDR3 coding DNA: TGTGCCAGCAGTTACTCGATAGGACAGGTTGCATACGAGCAGTACTTC. Translated, it gives CASSYSIGQVAYEQYF.

A single count supports this clone. V and J are TRBV6-5 and TRBJ1-2; no clear D. Germline lookup yields CDR1 MNHEY and CDR2 SVGAGI. This CDR3 comprises 14 residues. V was clipped by 2 bases and J by 7 bases, with 14 bases between them. CDR3 coding DNA: TGTGCCAGCAGTTACCTCGCCGGCGGTGGTGGCTACACCTTC. Its protein product is CASSYLAGGGGYTF.

The chain carries TRBV6-5 and TRBJ2-1; 8 bases fit TRBD2. CDR3 length: 16 residues. Per the germline V gene, CDR1 is MNHEY and CDR2 is SVGAGI. The junction had 7 bases not matched to a gene; V was cut back by 0 bases and J by 6 bases. CDR3: CASSYSVPGGGNEQFF. CDR3 DNA sequence: TGTGCCAGCAGTTACTCGGTCCCCGGGGGGGGCAATGAGCAGTTCTTC.

CDR3 sequence reads: CATLIQGTGELFF. Written as DNA, the CDR3 is TGTGCCACCCTGATACAGGGAACCGGGGAGCTGTTTTTT. The chain uses TRBV24-1 and TRBJ2-2, with D possibly TRBD1 on 6 matching bases. V lost 9 bases and J lost 5, with 12 bases in between. The CDR3 length is 13 residues. Germline V gives CDR1 KGHDR, CDR2 SFDVKD.

The J gene is TRBJ1-1, the V gene TRBV6-5; D unclear. Trimming pared 8 bases from V and 4 bases from J, leaving 8 bases between. Germline V gene sequence: CDR1 MNHEY, CDR2 SVGAGI. The CDR3 extends over 11 amino acids. CDR3 loop: CASAGRTEAFF. The CDR3 DNA reads TGTGCCAGCGCAGGTCGCACTGAAGCTTTCTTT.

The CDR3: CASSPGDYGYTF. The CDR3 coding sequence is TGCGCCAGCAGTCCAGGCGACTATGGCTACACCTTC. The rearrangement links TRBV5-1 to TRBJ1-2; D unresolved. The V gene's germline CDR1 is SGHRS and CDR2 YFSETQ. CDR3 length equals 12 residues. The V and J ends lost 5 bases and 3 bases respectively, with 8 bases between them.